The T cell receptor (beta chain) under discussion was sequenced for a study of CD8 T cells in ankylosing spondylitis. Overall study findings and caveats: Clones tied to disease were said to be significantly enriched in matched ankylosing spondylitis synovial fluid. In peripheral blood, disease-linked CD8+ clones occurred at relatively low frequencies. Earlier authors reported some of these motif variants in reactive arthritis synovial fluid and blood.

Germline V gene data show CDR1 as DFQATT and CDR2 as SNEGSKA (reference sequence). CDR3 length: 14 amino acids. V lost 1 base to trimming and J lost 3 bases, with 13 bases between them. This clonotype was seen ten or more times. Its specificity is unknown. A single record per CDR3 protein comes from TCRdb applying MiXCR to the 5' RACE reads. Here the sample spans 200,000 to 250,000 distinct CDR3 sequences, about 10% being singletons. V and J are TRBV20-1 and TRBJ2-7, with D tentatively TRBD1 (5 bases). The receptor was isolated from a male donor with ankylosing spondylitis or in good health (not recorded which). Sequencing used blood, either unsorted or a sorted T cell fraction (not recorded which). The CDR3 loop reads CSARVAGSDYEQYF. In DNA form, the CDR3 reads TGCAGTGCTAGAGTGGCAGGGTCGGACTACGAGCAGTACTTC.